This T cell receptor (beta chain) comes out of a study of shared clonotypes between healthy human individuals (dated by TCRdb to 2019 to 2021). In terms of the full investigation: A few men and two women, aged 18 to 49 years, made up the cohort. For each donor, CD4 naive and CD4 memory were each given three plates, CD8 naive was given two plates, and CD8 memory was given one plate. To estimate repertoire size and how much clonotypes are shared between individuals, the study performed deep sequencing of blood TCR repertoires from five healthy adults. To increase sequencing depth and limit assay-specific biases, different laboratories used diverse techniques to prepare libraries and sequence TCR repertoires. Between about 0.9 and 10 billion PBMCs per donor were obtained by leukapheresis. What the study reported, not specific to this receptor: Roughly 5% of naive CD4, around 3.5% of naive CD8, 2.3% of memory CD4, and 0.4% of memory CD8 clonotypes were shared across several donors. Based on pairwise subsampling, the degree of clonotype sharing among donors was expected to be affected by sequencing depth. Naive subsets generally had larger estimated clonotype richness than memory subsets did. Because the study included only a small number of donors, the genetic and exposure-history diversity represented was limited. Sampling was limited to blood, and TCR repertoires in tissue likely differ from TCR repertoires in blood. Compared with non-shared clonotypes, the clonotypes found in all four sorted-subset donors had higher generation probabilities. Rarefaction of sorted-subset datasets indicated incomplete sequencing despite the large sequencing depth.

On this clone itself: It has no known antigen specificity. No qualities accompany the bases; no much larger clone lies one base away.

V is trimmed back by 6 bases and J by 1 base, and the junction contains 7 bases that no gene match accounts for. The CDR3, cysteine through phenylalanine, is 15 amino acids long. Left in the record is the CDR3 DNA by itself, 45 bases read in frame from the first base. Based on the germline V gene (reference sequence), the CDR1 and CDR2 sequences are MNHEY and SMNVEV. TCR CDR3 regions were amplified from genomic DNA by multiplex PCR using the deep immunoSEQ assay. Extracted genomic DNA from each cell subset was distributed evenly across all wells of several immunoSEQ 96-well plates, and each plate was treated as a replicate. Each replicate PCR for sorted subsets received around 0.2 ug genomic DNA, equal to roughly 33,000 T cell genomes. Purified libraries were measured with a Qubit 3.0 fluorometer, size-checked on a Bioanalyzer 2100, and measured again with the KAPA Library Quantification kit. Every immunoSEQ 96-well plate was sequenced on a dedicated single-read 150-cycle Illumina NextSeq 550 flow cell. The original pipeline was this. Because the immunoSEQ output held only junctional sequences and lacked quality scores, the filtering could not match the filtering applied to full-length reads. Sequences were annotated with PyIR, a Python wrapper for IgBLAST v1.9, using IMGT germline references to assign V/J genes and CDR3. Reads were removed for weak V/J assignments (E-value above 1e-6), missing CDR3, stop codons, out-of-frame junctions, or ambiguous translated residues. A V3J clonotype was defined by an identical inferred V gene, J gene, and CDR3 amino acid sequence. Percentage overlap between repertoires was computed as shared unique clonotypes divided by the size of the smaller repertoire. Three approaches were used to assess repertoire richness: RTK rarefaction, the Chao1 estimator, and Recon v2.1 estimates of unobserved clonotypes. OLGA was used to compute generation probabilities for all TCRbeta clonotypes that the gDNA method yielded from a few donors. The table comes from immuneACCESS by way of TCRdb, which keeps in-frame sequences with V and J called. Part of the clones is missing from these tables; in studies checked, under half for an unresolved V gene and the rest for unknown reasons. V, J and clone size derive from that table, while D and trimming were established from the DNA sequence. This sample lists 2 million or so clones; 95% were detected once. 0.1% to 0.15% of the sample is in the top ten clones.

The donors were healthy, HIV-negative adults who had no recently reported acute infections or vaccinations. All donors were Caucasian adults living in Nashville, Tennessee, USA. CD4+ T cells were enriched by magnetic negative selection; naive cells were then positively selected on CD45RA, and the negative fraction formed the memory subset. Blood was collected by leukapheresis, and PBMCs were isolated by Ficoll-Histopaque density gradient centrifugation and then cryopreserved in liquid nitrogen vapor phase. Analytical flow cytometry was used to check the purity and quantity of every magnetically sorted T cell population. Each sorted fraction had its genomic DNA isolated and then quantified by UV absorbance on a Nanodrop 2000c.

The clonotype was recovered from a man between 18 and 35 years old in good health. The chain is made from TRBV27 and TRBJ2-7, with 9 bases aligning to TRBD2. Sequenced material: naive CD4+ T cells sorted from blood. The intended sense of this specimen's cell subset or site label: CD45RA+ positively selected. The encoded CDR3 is CASRSPAGGSYEQYF. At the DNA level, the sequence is TGTGCCAGCAGATCCCCAGCGGGAGGATCCTACGAGCAGTACTTC.